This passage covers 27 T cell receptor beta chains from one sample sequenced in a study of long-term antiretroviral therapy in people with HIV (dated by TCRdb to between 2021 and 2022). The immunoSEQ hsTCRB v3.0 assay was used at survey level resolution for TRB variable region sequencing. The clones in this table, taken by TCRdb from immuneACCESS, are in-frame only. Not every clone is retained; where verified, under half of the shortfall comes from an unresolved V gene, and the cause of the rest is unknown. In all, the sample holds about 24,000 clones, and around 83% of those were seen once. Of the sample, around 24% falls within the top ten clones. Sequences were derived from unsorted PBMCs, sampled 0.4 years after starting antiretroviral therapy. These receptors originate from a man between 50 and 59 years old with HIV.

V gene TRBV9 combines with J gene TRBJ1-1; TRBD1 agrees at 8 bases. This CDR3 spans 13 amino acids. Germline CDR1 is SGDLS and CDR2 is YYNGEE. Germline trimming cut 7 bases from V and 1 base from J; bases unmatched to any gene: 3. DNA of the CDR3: TGTGCCAGCTCGGACAGGGCGAACACTGAAGCTTTCTTT. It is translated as CASSDRANTEAFF.

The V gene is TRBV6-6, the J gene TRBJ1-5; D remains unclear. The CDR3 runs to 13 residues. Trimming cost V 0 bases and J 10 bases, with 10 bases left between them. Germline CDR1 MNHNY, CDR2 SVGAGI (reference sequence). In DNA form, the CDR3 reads TGTGCCAGCAGTTACTCCGAATCGCGCCCCCAGCATTTT. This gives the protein CASSYSESRPQHF.

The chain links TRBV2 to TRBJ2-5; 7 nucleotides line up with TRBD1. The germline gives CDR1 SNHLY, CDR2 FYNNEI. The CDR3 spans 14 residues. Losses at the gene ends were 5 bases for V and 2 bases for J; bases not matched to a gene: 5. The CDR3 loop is CASSPLTGQETQYF. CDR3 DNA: TGTGCCAGCAGTCCTTTGACAGGGCAAGAGACCCAGTACTTC.

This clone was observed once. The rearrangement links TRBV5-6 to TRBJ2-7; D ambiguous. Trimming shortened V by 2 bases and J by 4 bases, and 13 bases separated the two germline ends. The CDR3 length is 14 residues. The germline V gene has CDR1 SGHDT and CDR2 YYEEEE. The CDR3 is CASSLDLGIYEQYF. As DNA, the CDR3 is TGTGCCAGCAGCTTAGACCTTGGGATATACGAGCAGTACTTC.

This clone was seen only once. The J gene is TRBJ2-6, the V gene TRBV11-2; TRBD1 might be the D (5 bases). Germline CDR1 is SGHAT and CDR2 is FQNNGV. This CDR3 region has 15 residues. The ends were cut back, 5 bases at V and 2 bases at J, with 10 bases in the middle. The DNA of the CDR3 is TGTGCCAGCAGCAAATCCAGGGCTGGGGCCAACGTCCTGACTTTC. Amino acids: CASSKSRAGANVLTF.

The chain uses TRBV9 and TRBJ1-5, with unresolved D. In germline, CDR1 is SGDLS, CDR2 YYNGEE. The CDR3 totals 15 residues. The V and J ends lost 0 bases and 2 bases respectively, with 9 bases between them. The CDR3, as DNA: TGTGCCAGCAGCGTAGGTGGGCGGGGCAATCAGCCCCAGCATTTT. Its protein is CASSVGGRGNQPQHF.

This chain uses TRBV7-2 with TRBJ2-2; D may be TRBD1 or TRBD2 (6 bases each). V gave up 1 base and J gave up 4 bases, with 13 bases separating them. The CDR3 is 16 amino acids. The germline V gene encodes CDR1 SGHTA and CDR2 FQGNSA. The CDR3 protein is CASSLEGVGGTGELFF. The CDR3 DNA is TGTGCCAGCAGCTTAGAGGGGGTGGGGGGCACCGGGGAGCTGTTTTTT.

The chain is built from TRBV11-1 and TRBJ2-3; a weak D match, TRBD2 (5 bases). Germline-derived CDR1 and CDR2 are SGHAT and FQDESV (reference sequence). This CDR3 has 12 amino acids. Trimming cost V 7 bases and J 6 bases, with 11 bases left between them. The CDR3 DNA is TGTGCCAGCACCCCCGGGGTGGATACGCAGTATTTT. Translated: CASTPGVDTQYF.

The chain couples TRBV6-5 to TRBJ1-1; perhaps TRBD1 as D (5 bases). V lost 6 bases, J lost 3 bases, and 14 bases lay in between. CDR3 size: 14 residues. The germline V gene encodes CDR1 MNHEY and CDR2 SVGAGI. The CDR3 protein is CASSRTRADTEAFF. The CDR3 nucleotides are TGTGCCAGCAGCCGGACACGGGCAGACACTGAAGCTTTCTTT.

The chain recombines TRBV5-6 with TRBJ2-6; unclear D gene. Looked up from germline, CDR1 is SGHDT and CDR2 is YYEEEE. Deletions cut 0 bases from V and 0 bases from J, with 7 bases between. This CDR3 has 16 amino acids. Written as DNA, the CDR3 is TGTGCCAGCAGCTTGGCGTATAGCTCTGGGGCCAACGTCCTGACTTTC. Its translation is CASSLAYSSGANVLTF.

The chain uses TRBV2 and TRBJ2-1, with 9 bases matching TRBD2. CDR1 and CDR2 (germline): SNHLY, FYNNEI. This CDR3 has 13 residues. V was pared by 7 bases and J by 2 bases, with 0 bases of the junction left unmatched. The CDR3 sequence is CASKRGAYNEQFF. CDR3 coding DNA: TGTGCCAGCAAGCGGGGGGCCTACAATGAGCAGTTCTTC.

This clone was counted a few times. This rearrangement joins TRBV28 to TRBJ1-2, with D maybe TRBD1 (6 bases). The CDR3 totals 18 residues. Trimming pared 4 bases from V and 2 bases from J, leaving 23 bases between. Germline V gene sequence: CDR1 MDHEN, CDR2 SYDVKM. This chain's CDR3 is CASSSLGLATGENYGYTF. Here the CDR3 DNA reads TGTGCCAGCAGTTCCCTCGGCCTCGCGACAGGCGAGAACTATGGCTACACCTTC.

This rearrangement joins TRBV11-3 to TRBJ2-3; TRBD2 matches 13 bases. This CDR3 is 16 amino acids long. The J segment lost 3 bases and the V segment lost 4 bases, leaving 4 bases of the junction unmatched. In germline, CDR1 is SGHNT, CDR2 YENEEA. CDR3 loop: CASSSGLAGETDTQYF. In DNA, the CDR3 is TGTGCCAGCAGCTCAGGACTAGCGGGGGAGACAGATACGCAGTATTTT.

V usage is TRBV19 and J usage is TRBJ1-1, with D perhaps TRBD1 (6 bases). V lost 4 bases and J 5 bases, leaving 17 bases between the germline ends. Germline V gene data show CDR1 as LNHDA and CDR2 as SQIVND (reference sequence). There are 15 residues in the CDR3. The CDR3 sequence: CASSTRRGMETEAFF. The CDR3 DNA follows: TGTGCCAGTAGTACACGCAGGGGTATGGAGACTGAAGCTTTCTTT.

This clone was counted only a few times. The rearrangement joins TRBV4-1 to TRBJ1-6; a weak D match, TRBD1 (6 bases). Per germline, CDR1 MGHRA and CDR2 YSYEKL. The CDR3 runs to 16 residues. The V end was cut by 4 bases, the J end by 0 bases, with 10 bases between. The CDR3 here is CASSLGQSSYNSPLHF. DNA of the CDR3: TGCGCCAGCAGCCTCGGACAGAGCTCCTATAATTCACCCCTCCACTTT.

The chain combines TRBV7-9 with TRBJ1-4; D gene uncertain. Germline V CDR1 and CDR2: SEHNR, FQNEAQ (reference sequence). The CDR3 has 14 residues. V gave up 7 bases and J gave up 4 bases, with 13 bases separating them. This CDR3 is CASTRGQFNEKLFF. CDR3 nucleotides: TGTGCCAGCACCCGAGGGCAATTTAATGAAAAACTGTTTTTT.

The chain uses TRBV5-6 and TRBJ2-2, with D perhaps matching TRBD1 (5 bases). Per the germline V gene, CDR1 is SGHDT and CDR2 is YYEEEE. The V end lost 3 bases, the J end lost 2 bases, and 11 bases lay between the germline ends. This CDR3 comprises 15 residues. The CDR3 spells CASSSWGRNTGELFF. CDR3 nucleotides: TGTGCCAGCAGCTCCTGGGGCAGAAACACCGGGGAGCTGTTTTTT.

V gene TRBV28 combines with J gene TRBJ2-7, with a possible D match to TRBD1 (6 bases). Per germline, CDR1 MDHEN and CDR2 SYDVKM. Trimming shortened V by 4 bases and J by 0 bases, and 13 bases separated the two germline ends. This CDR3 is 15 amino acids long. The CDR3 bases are TGTGCCAGCAGTTCTCCGGGACAAAACTCCTACGAGCAGTACTTC. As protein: CASSSPGQNSYEQYF.

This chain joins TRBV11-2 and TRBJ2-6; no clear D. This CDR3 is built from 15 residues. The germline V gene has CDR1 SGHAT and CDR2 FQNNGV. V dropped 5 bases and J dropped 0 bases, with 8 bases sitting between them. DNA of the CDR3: TGTGCCAGCAGCCGAGACTTCTCTGGGGCCAACGTCCTGACTTTC. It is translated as CASSRDFSGANVLTF.

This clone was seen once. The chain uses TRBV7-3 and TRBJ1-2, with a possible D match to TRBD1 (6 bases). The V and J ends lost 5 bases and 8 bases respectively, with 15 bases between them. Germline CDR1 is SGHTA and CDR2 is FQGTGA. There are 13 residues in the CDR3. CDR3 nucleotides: TGTGCCAGCAGCCCCGGAGGGGGAGACGGCTACACCTTC. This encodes CASSPGGGDGYTF.

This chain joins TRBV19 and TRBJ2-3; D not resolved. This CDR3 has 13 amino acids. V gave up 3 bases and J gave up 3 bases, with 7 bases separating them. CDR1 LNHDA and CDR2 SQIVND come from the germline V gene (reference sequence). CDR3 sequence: CASSMLATDTQYF. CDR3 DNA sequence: TGTGCCAGTAGTATGCTCGCAACAGATACGCAGTATTTT.

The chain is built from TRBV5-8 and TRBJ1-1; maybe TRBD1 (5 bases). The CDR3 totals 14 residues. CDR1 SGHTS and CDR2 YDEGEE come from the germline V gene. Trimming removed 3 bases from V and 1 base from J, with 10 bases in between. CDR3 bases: TGTGCCAGCAGCTGGGGACCAAGGAACACTGAAGCTTTCTTT. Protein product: CASSWGPRNTEAFF. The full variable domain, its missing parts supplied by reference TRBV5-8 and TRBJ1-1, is EAGVTQSPTHLIKTRGQQATLRCSPISGHTSVYWYQQALGLGLQFLLWYDEGEERNRGNFPPRFSGRQFPNYSSELNVNALELEDSALYLCASSWGPRNTEAFFGQGTRLTVV.

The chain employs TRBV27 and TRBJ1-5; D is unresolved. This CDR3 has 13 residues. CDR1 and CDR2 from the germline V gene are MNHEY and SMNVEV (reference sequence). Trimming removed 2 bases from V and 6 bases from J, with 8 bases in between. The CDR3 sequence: CASSLGAAQPQHF. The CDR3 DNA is TGTGCCAGCAGTTTAGGCGCGGCTCAGCCCCAGCATTTT.

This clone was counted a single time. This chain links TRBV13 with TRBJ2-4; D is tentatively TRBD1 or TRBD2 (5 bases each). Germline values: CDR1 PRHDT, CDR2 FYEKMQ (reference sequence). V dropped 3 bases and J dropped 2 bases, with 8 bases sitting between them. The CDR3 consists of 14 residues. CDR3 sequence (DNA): TGTGCCAGCAGCTTGGGGGAGACCAAAAACATTCAGTACTTC. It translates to CASSLGETKNIQYF.

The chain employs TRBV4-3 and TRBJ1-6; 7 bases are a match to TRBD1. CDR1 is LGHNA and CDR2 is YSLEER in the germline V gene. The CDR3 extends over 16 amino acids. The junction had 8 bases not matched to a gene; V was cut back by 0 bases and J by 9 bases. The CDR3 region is CASSQDATGRVSPLHF. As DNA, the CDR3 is TGCGCCAGCAGCCAAGACGCGACAGGGAGGGTTTCACCCCTCCACTTT.

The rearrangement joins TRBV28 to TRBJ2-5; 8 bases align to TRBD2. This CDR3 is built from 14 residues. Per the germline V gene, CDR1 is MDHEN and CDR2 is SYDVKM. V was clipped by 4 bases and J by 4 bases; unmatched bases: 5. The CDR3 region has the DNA TGTGCCAGCAGTTCCGGGGGGGCCAGAGAGACCCAGTACTTC. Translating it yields CASSSGGARETQYF.

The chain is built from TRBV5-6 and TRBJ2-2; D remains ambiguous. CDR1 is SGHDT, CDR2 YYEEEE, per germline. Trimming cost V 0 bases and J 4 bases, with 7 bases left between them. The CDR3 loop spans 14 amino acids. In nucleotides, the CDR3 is TGTGCCAGCAGCTTGGAAAAACTCACCGGGGAGCTGTTTTTT. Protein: CASSLEKLTGELFF.